These T cell receptor beta chains were read from a single sample in a study of T cell changes during pregnancy in multiple sclerosis. This table comes from immunoSEQ multiplex PCR, and its TCRdb copy is limited to in-frame clones, with some not included. The sample shows roughly 39,000 clones, roughly 93% of them seen only once. Sample: PBMCs (not recorded whether the cells were cultured). These receptors were obtained from a female donor with multiple sclerosis, enrolled in a pregnancy study. CDR3s include the opening cysteine and the closing phenylalanine or tryptophan. D genes are given only for firm matches. Size tells how often a clone was seen (once, few, many) or the class of an expanded clone, and some rows leave it out.

CDR3,DNA,size,V,J,D
CASSPFRGNTEAFF,TGTGCCAGCAGCCCTTTTCGGGGGAACACTGAAGCTTTCTTT,-,TRBV7-9,TRBJ1-1,-
CASSEPGQGNEKLFF,TGTGCCAGCAGCGAACCGGGACAGGGGAATGAAAAACTGTTTTTT,-,TRBV7-9,TRBJ1-4,TRBD1
CASSEAHGVGDGYTF,TGTGCCAGCAGTGAAGCGCACGGTGTCGGCGATGGCTACACCTTC,-,TRBV6-1,TRBJ1-2,-
CASSLGTVYLSEQYF,TGTGCCAGCAGCTTGGGGACCGTTTATCTAAGCGAGCAGTACTTC,-,TRBV5-6,TRBJ2-7,-
CASSSLANRGVSTEAFF,TGTGCCAGCTCATCGCTGGCAAACAGGGGAGTATCGACTGAAGCTTTCTTT,-,TRBV18,TRBJ1-1,TRBD1
CASSARGREQYF,TGCGCCAGCAGTGCCAGGGGCCGCGAGCAGTACTTC,-,TRBV6-5,TRBJ2-7,-
CAWSIPRGVIYEQYF,TGTGCCTGGAGTATTCCTCGGGGAGTCATCTACGAGCAGTACTTC,-,TRBV30,TRBJ2-7,-
CASSPPGNTEAFF,TGTGCCAGCTCACCCCCGGGGAACACTGAAGCTTTCTTT,-,TRBV18,TRBJ1-1,-
CASSLGVGTEAFF,TGTGCCAGCAGCTTAGGTGTGGGGACTGAAGCTTTCTTT,-,TRBV11-2,TRBJ1-1,-
CASSAGVNTEAFF,TGTGCCAGTAGTGCAGGGGTAAACACTGAAGCTTTCTTT,-,TRBV19,TRBJ1-1,-
CASSFIGGDNQPQHF,TGTGCCAGCAGTTTTATCGGGGGCGACAATCAGCCCCAGCATTTT,once,TRBV27,TRBJ1-5,-
CASTGAGSSDEQFF,TGTGCCAGCACTGGAGCGGGAAGTTCAGATGAGCAGTTCTTC,-,TRBV6-1,TRBJ2-1,TRBD2
CASIFNGGPGYTF,TGTGCCAGCATCTTCAATGGGGGGCCTGGCTACACCTTC,-,TRBV28,TRBJ1-2,-
CASRTDRILYEQYF,TGTGCCAGCAGGACGGACAGAATTCTCTACGAGCAGTACTTC,-,TRBV6-5,TRBJ2-7,-
CASSLWTGKATEAFF,TGTGCCAGCAGTCTTTGGACAGGGAAGGCCACTGAAGCTTTCTTT,-,TRBV28,TRBJ1-1,TRBD1
CASSFIGGEGNTIYF,TGTGCCAGCAGCTTCATAGGGGGAGAAGGAAACACCATATATTTT,-,TRBV7-9,TRBJ1-3,-
CASSQVAQGKGYNQPQHF,TGTGCCAGCAGCCAAGTCGCACAGGGGAAGGGTTACAATCAGCCCCAGCATTTT,-,TRBV4-2,TRBJ1-5,TRBD1
CASSPLHPGYEQYF,TGTGCCAGCAGCCCCCTCCATCCGGGCTACGAGCAGTACTTC,few,TRBV7-9,TRBJ2-7,-
CASSPGGVETQYF,TGTGCCAGCAGTCCAGGGGGCGTGGAGACCCAGTACTTC,-,TRBV6-5,TRBJ2-5,TRBD1
CAWSVPGAPQHF,TGTGCCTGGAGTGTACCCGGGGCGCCCCAGCATTTT,-,TRBV30,TRBJ1-5,-
CASSQFNQPQHF,TGTGCCAGTAGTCAGTTCAATCAGCCCCAGCATTTT,-,TRBV19,TRBJ1-5,-
CASSQDSGLYEQYF,TGCGCCAGCAGCCAAGACTCAGGCCTCTACGAGCAGTACTTC,-,TRBV4-3,TRBJ2-7,-
CASSPTSGSKDEQFF,TGCGCCAGCAGTCCGACTAGCGGGAGTAAGGATGAGCAGTTCTTC,-,TRBV5-1,TRBJ2-1,TRBD2
CASRLGGSEGDTQYF,TGTGCCAGCAGACTCGGCGGGAGCGAGGGAGATACGCAGTATTTT,-,TRBV2,TRBJ2-3,TRBD2
CASSGLAGTDTQYF,TGTGCCAGCAGTGGACTAGCGGGCACAGATACGCAGTATTTT,-,TRBV2,TRBJ2-3,TRBD2
CASSSRDRGPYEQYF,TGTGCCAGCAGTTCCCGGGACAGGGGACCCTACGAGCAGTACTTC,-,TRBV28,TRBJ2-7,TRBD1
CASSPPGLASTDTQYF,TGTGCCAGCAGCCCCCCGGGACTGGCAAGCACAGATACGCAGTATTTT,-,TRBV5-4,TRBJ2-3,-
CASSILDLSNQPQHF,TGTGCCAGTAGTATCCTGGATCTTAGCAATCAGCCCCAGCATTTT,-,TRBV19,TRBJ1-5,-
CASKEDRARYTQYF,TGTGCCAGCAAAGAGGACAGGGCACGCTATACGCAGTATTTT,-,TRBV7-8,TRBJ2-3,TRBD1
CASTFRGINEQFF,TGTGCCAGTACCTTCAGGGGGATAAATGAGCAGTTCTTC,-,TRBV19,TRBJ2-1,TRBD1
CASSFGALNTNTIYF,TGTGCCAGCAGCTTCGGTGCTCTGAACACCAACACCATATATTTT,-,TRBV5-6,TRBJ1-3,-
CASSLTPGQNIQYF,TGCGCCAGCAGCTTGACACCGGGACAGAACATTCAGTACTTC,-,TRBV5-1,TRBJ2-4,TRBD1
CASTPGAGNTEAFF,TGTGCCAGCACTCCAGGTGCAGGGAACACTGAAGCTTTCTTT,-,TRBV6-6,TRBJ1-1,-
CASSHRQGAITEAFF,TGCGCCAGCAGCCACAGACAGGGGGCAATCACTGAAGCTTTCTTT,-,TRBV4-1,TRBJ1-1,TRBD1
CASSVTAGLFNEQFF,TGTGCCAGCAGCGTGACGGCTGGCCTGTTCAATGAGCAGTTCTTC,-,TRBV5-4,TRBJ2-1,-
CASSAHIGGNTGELFF,TGTGCCAGCAGCGCCCATATCGGGGGGAACACCGGGGAGCTGTTTTTT,-,TRBV9,TRBJ2-2,-
CAWTESANQPQHF,TGTGCCTGGACAGAATCGGCCAATCAGCCCCAGCATTTT,-,TRBV30,TRBJ1-5,-
CASSSRENTEAFF,TGTGCCAGCAGCTCCAGGGAGAACACTGAAGCTTTCTTT,-,TRBV7-9,TRBJ1-1,-
CASAPALQGGNEQFF,TGTGCTAGCGCCCCGGCCCTACAGGGCGGGAATGAGCAGTTCTTC,-,TRBV7-7,TRBJ2-1,-
CASSLGNRAGEQYF,TGTGCTAGCAGCTTAGGTAACAGGGCGGGAGAGCAGTACTTC,-,TRBV7-2,TRBJ2-7,-
CASSWRSSYEQYF,TGTGCCAGCAGTTGGAGGAGCTCCTACGAGCAGTACTTC,-,TRBV6-5,TRBJ2-7,-
CASSVAGTGGMETQYF,TGTGCCAGCAGCGTAGCCGGGACAGGGGGTATGGAGACCCAGTACTTC,-,TRBV9,TRBJ2-5,TRBD1
CASGSGQRNEKLFF,TGCGCCAGCGGCTCGGGACAGCGTAATGAAAAACTGTTTTTT,-,TRBV5-1,TRBJ1-4,TRBD1
CASSLRPGASYEQYF,TGTGCCAGCAGCTTACGGCCCGGGGCGTCTTACGAGCAGTACTTC,-,TRBV7-9,TRBJ2-7,-
CASSLGGSRGPHNEQFF,TGTGCCAGCAGCTTAGGAGGTAGCAGGGGGCCTCACAATGAGCAGTTCTTC,-,TRBV7-6,TRBJ2-1,TRBD1
CASSLALAGGPDEQYF,TGCGCCAGCAGCTTGGCTCTAGCGGGAGGGCCTGACGAGCAGTACTTC,-,TRBV5-1,TRBJ2-7,TRBD2
CASSTILAETNEQFF,TGTGCCAGCAGCACAATCCTAGCGGAAACTAATGAGCAGTTCTTC,few,TRBV6-1,TRBJ2-1,TRBD2
CASSPRPDNIQYF,TGTGCCAGTAGTCCGAGACCTGATAACATTCAGTACTTC,-,TRBV19,TRBJ2-4,-
CASSYESGTEAFF,TGTGCCAGCAGTTATGAGTCAGGGACTGAAGCTTTCTTT,-,TRBV6-5,TRBJ1-1,-
CASRRFNRRSSYEQYF,TGTGCCAGCAGGAGATTCAACAGGAGGAGCTCCTACGAGCAGTACTTC,once,TRBV6-6,TRBJ2-7,-
CASSLDVGSNQPQHF,TGTGCCAGCAGCTTAGACGTGGGAAGCAATCAGCCCCAGCATTTT,-,TRBV11-1,TRBJ1-5,-
CASSIGGAADTEAFF,TGTGCCAGTAGTATTGGAGGGGCGGCGGACACTGAAGCTTTCTTT,-,TRBV19,TRBJ1-1,-
CASSERLAVYNEQFF,TGCGCCAGCAGTGAGCGACTAGCGGTCTACAATGAGCAGTTCTTC,-,TRBV10-1,TRBJ2-1,TRBD2
CASSYSSLGPYEQYF,TGTGCCAGCAGTTACTCTTCCCTAGGGCCCTACGAGCAGTACTTC,-,TRBV6-5,TRBJ2-7,-